The clone carrying this TCR beta chain turned up a few times. Its antigen is still unknown. These data belong to a study of regulatory T cells in long-lasting Graves disease. CDR1 and CDR2 from the germline V gene are MDHEN and SYDVKM. The CDR3 sequence is 15 residues long. V lost 5 bases to trimming and J lost 3 bases, with 16 bases between them. Time point described: persistent/refractory GD, antithyroid drugs over 5 years with positive TRAb. The TCR library was made from RNA extracted from PBMCs. Findings and caveats of the study: Between persistent patients, around 2,900 public clonotypes were shared, exceeding the approximately 990 shared between new patients.

Library construction for TCR beta used iRepertoire HTBI primers and Arm-PCR of CDR3 regions. TCRdb processed the multiplex PCR reads anew with MiXCR; each CDR3 protein has one entry. Of around 450,000 distinct CDR3 sequences listed, 20% to 25% are singletons. The sample was peripheral blood mononuclear cells (PBMCs), taken when the disease was refractory, from a patient treated with antithyroid drugs. The V gene is TRBV28, the J gene TRBJ2-5; D unresolved. The clonotype comes from a female donor with Graves disease. CDR3 amino acids: CASSPVTETEETQYF. DNA of the CDR3: TGTGCCAGCAGTCCCGTGACGGAGACCGAAGAGACCCAGTACTTC.